These 10 T cell receptor beta chains originate from one sample sequenced in a study of T cell repertoires in cytomegalovirus infection. TCRdb reanalysed the reads using MiXCR and keeps one entry per CDR3 protein. The top ten clones hold about 12% of a sample with more than 400,000 distinct CDR3 sequences, roughly 29% of them seen once. Sequenced: PBMCs. Receptors were obtained from a human donor in good health (CMV status not recorded). Some clones in this sample may be carry-over from other donors' samples.

In this sample, this clonotype turned up a few times. V and J are TRBV6-2 or TRBV6-3 and TRBJ2-7, with D possibly matching TRBD2 (5 bases). Germline assignment: CDR1 MNHEY and CDR2 SVGEGT. The CDR3 spans 12 residues. V lost 6 bases and J 0 bases, leaving 6 bases between the germline ends. CDR3 nucleotide sequence: TGTGCCAGCAGACGGGACTCCTACGAGCAGTACGTC. Its protein product is CASRRDSYEQYV.

This sequence joins TRBV5-1 and TRBJ2-4; TRBD2 matches 9 bases. CDR1 and CDR2 (germline): SGHRS, YFSETQ. The V gene end was trimmed by 2 bases and the J gene end by 5 bases; junction bases not matched to a gene: 5. The CDR3 length is 15 residues. Written as DNA, the CDR3 is TGCGCCAGCAGCTTAGCGTTAGCGGGGGAAAACATTCAGTACTTC. It yields the protein CASSLALAGENIQYF.

This CDR3 reads CSVEDLDSEQFF. The CDR3 region has the DNA TGCAGCGTTGAAGATCTAGATTCTGAGCAGTTCTTC. V is TRBV29-1 and J is TRBJ2-1; D uncertain. This CDR3 contains 12 residues. Trimming shortened V by 0 bases and J by 9 bases, and 9 bases separated the two germline ends. Per the germline V gene, CDR1 is SQVTM and CDR2 is ANQGSEA.

The V call is TRBV4-2, the J call TRBJ1-6; the match to TRBD1 covers 7 bases. This CDR3 spans 15 amino acids. Germline CDR1 reads LGHNA; CDR2 reads YNFKEQ. V lost 0 bases to trimming and J lost 7 bases; unmatched junction nucleotides: 3. The CDR3 sequence is CASSQDKTGNSPLHF. The CDR3 DNA is TGTGCCAGCAGCCAAGACAAGACAGGGAATTCACCCCTCCACTTT.

The rearrangement joins TRBV4-3 to TRBJ2-5, with no clear D. V was pared by 0 bases and J by 5 bases, with 7 bases between. The CDR3 is made up of 13 amino acids. The germline CDR1 and CDR2 sequences are LGHNA and YSLEER. The CDR3 sequence: CASSQDRMETQYF. The CDR3 DNA is TGCGCCAGCAGCCAAGATCGGATGGAGACCCAGTACTTC.

This clonotype has just a few counts. The chain links TRBV12-3 or TRBV12-4 to TRBJ2-3; D is unclear. V lost 6 bases to trimming and J lost 5 bases, with 6 bases between them. The CDR3 sequence is 11 residues long. Here the CDR3 DNA reads TGTGCCAGCAGCACGGGAGATACGCAGTATTTT. Its translation is CASSTGDTQYF.

The rearrangement joins TRBV28 to TRBJ1-4; TRBD1 matches 7 bases. J lost 7 bases, V lost 3 bases, and 8 bases had no gene match. Germline V gives CDR1 MDHEN, CDR2 SYDVKM. There are 15 residues in the CDR3. CDR3 protein: CASSFPGQFGEKLFF. The CDR3 nucleotides are TGTGCCAGCAGTTTCCCGGGACAGTTCGGTGAAAAACTGTTTTTT.

This clonotype was counted many times. This chain's CDR3 is CATPVASGRDEQFF. For the CDR3, the DNA is TGTGCCACCCCTGTGGCTAGCGGGAGAGATGAGCAGTTCTTC. The chain joins TRBV5-4 to TRBJ2-1, with 10 bases that match TRBD2. The V gene's germline CDR1 is SGHNT and CDR2 YYREEE (reference sequence). This CDR3 is 14 amino acids long. V lost 9 bases, J lost 8 bases, and 11 bases stayed unmatched.

This clonotype was seen at least ten times. The chain has TRBV4-1 and TRBJ1-5; no firm D call. This CDR3 has 12 amino acids. Trimming removed 0 bases from V and 6 bases from J, with 3 bases in between. CDR1 is MGHRA, CDR2 YSYEKL, per germline. The CDR3 sequence is CASSQESQPQHF. The CDR3 nucleotides read TGCGCCAGCAGCCAAGAAAGTCAGCCCCAGCATTTT.

The gene calls are TRBV20-1 and TRBJ2-1; 7 nucleotides agree with TRBD1. The CDR3 is 17 residues long. The trim removed 2 bases at V and 3 bases at J, leaving 13 bases unmatched. Germline V lookup: CDR1 DFQATT, CDR2 SNEGSKA (reference sequence). DNA of the CDR3: TGCAGTGCTAGACTACGGCCGAAGGGGGCTGGCTACAATGAGCAGTTCTTC. This translates into CSARLRPKGAGYNEQFF.